These 7 T cell receptor beta chains were sequenced from one sample in a study of regulatory T cells in long-lasting Graves disease. The authors built TCR beta libraries using iRepertoire HTBI primers and Arm-PCR of CDR3 regions. TCRdb called the multiplex PCR reads again in MiXCR, with one record for every CDR3 protein. The sample consists of approximately 350,000 distinct CDR3 sequences, approximately 25% of them appearing once. Time point described: persistent/refractory GD, antithyroid drugs over 5 years with positive TRAb. PBMC-derived RNA was used for the TCR library. Sequenced here: peripheral blood mononuclear cells (PBMCs), sampled when the disease was refractory, from a patient treated with antithyroid drugs. Source of these receptors: a woman in her thirties or forties with Graves disease.

This chain links TRBV5-6 with TRBJ2-7; tentatively, D is TRBD1 (6 bases). This CDR3 has 14 residues. Germline CDR1 reads SGHDT; CDR2 reads YYEEEE. The V end lost 5 bases, the J end lost 6 bases, and 18 bases lay between the germline ends. CDR3 sequence reads: CASSHWTVGPEQYF. Here the CDR3 DNA reads TGTGCCAGCAGTCATTGGACAGTAGGCCCCGAGCAGTACTTC.

This clonotype was recorded many times. CDR3 residues: CASTNREPQETQYF. DNA for the CDR3: TGTGCCAGCACAAACCGGGAGCCCCAAGAGACCCAGTACTTC. This rearrangement joins TRBV6-1 to TRBJ2-5; perhaps TRBD2 as D (6 bases). Trimming cost V 7 bases and J 1 base, with 13 bases left between them. This CDR3 contains 14 residues. The germline V gene encodes CDR1 MNHNS and CDR2 SASEGT.

This clonotype has at least ten counts. The rearrangement joins TRBV29-1 to TRBJ2-7; TRBD2 matches 10 bases. Germline trimming cut 4 bases from V and 4 bases from J; bases unmatched to any gene: 10. Looked up from germline, CDR1 is SQVTM and CDR2 is ANQGSEA. The CDR3 length is 15 residues. The CDR3 protein is CSVGLGPSGGYEQYF. The CDR3 coding sequence is TGCAGCGTTGGCTTGGGTCCTAGCGGGGGATACGAGCAGTACTTC.

For the CDR3, the DNA is TGTGCCAGCAGCTTGGCCCCTAGCGGACCGACCTACGAGCAGTACTTC. Translated, it gives CASSLAPSGPTYEQYF. The chain combines TRBV5-5 with TRBJ2-7; 7 positions agree with TRBD2. The CDR3 spans 16 residues. Trimming at V came to 0 bases and at J to 2 bases, leaving 8 bases not matched to a gene. Germline-derived CDR1 and CDR2 are SGHKS and YYEKEE (reference sequence).

Many counts were recorded for this clonotype. The gene calls are TRBV28 and TRBJ2-7, with 12 bases aligning to TRBD2. CDR1 and CDR2 (germline): MDHEN, SYDVKM. The CDR3 runs 13 residues. V lost 10 bases, J lost 4 bases, and 5 bases stayed unmatched. CDR3 region: CATRGTSGYEQYF. The CDR3 nucleotides are TGTGCCACCCGGGGGACTAGCGGGTACGAGCAGTACTTC. Filled out from reference TRBV28 and TRBJ2-7, the complete variable domain reads DVKVTQSSRYLVKRTGEKVFLECVQDMDHENMFWYRQDPGLGLRLIYFSYDVKMKEKGDIPEGYSVSREKKERFSLILESASTNQTSMYLCATRGTSGYEQYFGPGTRLTVT.

This clonotype was counted only a few times. The chain couples TRBV28 to TRBJ2-3; D gene uncertain. There are 11 residues in the CDR3. The germline V gene encodes CDR1 MDHEN and CDR2 SYDVKM. Trimming shortened V by 3 bases and J by 7 bases, and 5 bases separated the two germline ends. The CDR3 nucleotides read TGTGCCAGCAGTTTGGGCTATACGCAGTATTTT. This translates into CASSLGYTQYF. The entire variable domain, with the rest obtained from reference TRBV28 and TRBJ2-3, is as follows: DVKVTQSSRYLVKRTGEKVFLECVQDMDHENMFWYRQDPGLGLRLIYFSYDVKMKEKGDIPEGYSVSREKKERFSLILESASTNQTSMYLCASSLGYTQYFGPGTRLTVL.

A remark on this clonotype: This is likely a read error, given that the CDR3 carries no conserved phenylalanine or tryptophan at its end. The chain links TRBV11-2 to TRBJ2-2; D remains ambiguous. V was trimmed by 1 base and J by 6 bases, leaving 9 bases between them. Germline lookup yields CDR1 SGHAT and CDR2 FQNNGV. The CDR3 is 14 residues long. The CDR3 nucleotides are TGTGCCAGCAGCTTAGTTTCCACCGCCGGGGAGCTGTTTTCT. This translates into CASSLVSTAGELFS.